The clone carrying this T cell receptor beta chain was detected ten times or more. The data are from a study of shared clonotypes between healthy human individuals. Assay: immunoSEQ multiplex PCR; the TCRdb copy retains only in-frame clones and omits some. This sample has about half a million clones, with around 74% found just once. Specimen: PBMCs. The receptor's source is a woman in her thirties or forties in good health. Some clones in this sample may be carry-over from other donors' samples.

In DNA, the CDR3 is TGTGCCAGCAAGGCGTCGAATGATCAGCCCCAGCATTTT. It yields the protein CASKASNDQPQHF. The chain carries TRBV6-5 and TRBJ1-5; D unclear. The CDR3 runs to 13 residues. Trimming shortened V by 7 bases and J by 5 bases, and 12 bases separated the two germline ends. Germline-derived CDR1 and CDR2 are MNHEY and SVGAGI.